This passage covers 29 T cell receptor beta chains from one sample sequenced in a study of cytomegalovirus exposure and HLA in healthy donors. Clones were read by immunoSEQ multiplex PCR, and TCRdb kept only the in-frame ones, dropping some. The repertoire has around 200,000 clones, 70% to 90% of them found once; the top ten carry 2.9%. Sample: PBMCs. The receptors were gathered from a woman aged 18-29 years in good health and CMV-seronegative.

The rearrangement joins TRBV15 to TRBJ1-5; the D gene is possibly TRBD1 (5 bases). Germline CDR1 reads LNHNV; CDR2 reads YYDKDF (reference sequence). This CDR3 comprises 14 residues. The V gene lost 1 base and the J gene lost 1 base, with 5 bases spanning the gap. The CDR3 DNA sequence: TGTGCCACCAGCAGAGCAGGGAGCAATCAGCCCCAGCATTTT. Amino acids: CATSRAGSNQPQHF.

The rearrangement links TRBV5-6 to TRBJ2-1, with 13 bases aligning to TRBD2. The V and J ends lost 3 bases and 9 bases, in that order; junction bases with no gene match: 9. This CDR3 spans 16 amino acids. The germline V gene encodes CDR1 SGHDT and CDR2 YYEEEE. The CDR3 DNA reads TGTGCCAGCAGCTCGGGGGGACTAGCGGGATTTCGTGAGCAGTTCTTC. Its protein is CASSSGGLAGFREQFF.

The rearrangement links TRBV10-3 to TRBJ1-5, with 7 positions matching TRBD1. Trimming removed 0 bases from V and 6 bases from J; junction bases left unmatched: 5. From germline, CDR1 is ENHRY and CDR2 SYGVKD. The CDR3 length is 15 residues. CDR3 coding DNA: TGTGCCATCAGTGAGTCAGGGGGCGCGGGTCAGCCCCAGCATTTT. This encodes CAISESGGAGQPQHF.

This chain joins TRBV7-9 and TRBJ1-3; D may be TRBD1 (5 bases). There are 18 residues in the CDR3. V was cut by 0 bases and J by 2 bases, with 17 bases left in between. Germline CDR1 and CDR2: SEHNR and FQNEAQ (reference sequence). This CDR3 is CASSLAGGVDVTGNTIYF. DNA of the CDR3: TGTGCCAGCAGCTTAGCAGGAGGGGTAGATGTCACTGGAAACACCATATATTTT.

V usage is TRBV4-1 and J usage is TRBJ2-1, with 9 bases matching TRBD1. Looked up from germline, CDR1 is MGHRA and CDR2 is YSYEKL. This CDR3 comprises 17 residues. The trim removed 3 bases at V and 5 bases at J, leaving 11 bases unmatched. The CDR3 spells CASSHYFPGQGDNEQFF. The CDR3 DNA sequence: TGCGCCAGCAGCCATTATTTTCCGGGACAGGGTGACAATGAGCAGTTCTTC.

This chain links TRBV5-1 with TRBJ1-4, with D possibly being TRBD1 (5 bases). Trimming took off 5 bases at V and 5 bases at J, with 13 bases between the two ends. This CDR3 is built from 14 residues. Germline V gene lookup returns CDR1 SGHRS and CDR2 YFSETQ. The CDR3 DNA reads as TGCGCCAGCAGTACAGACAGCGAAAATGAAAAACTGTTTTTT. Protein sequence: CASSTDSENEKLFF.

CDR3 bases: TGTGCCAGCAGTCAAAGGACAGGGGGCCGGGGTGAGCAGTTCTTC. It specifies CASSQRTGGRGEQFF. This sequence joins TRBV2 and TRBJ2-1, with 11 positions matching TRBD1. Germline V CDR1 and CDR2: SNHLY, FYNNEI. The CDR3 covers 15 residues. V lost 5 bases to trimming and J lost 9 bases; unmatched junction nucleotides: 9.

This clone appeared once. The rearrangement links TRBV9 to TRBJ2-1, with 10 bases fitting TRBD2. Trimming at V came to 3 bases and at J to 0 bases, leaving 3 bases not matched to a gene. This CDR3 spans 16 amino acids. Germline CDR1 SGDLS, CDR2 YYNGEE. CDR3 protein: CASSARLAGSYNEQFF. The CDR3 DNA reads as TGTGCCAGCAGCGCAAGACTAGCGGGCTCCTACAATGAGCAGTTCTTC.

V is TRBV29-1 and J is TRBJ2-1; 8 nucleotides agree with TRBD2. CDR3 size: 16 residues. Trimming took 6 bases from V and 3 from J; bases not matched to a gene: 13. Germline V gene sequence: CDR1 SQVTM, CDR2 ANQGSEA. The CDR3 DNA sequence: TGCAGCGTCGGACCCTCCATAGCGGGACACTACAATGAGCAGTTCTTC. Protein product: CSVGPSIAGHYNEQFF.

The chain is built from TRBV6-5 and TRBJ1-2, with TRBD1 matching over 11 bases. Trimming cost V 6 bases and J 4 bases; bases outside gene matches: 4. The CDR3 spans 14 residues. In germline, CDR1 is MNHEY, CDR2 SVGAGI. The CDR3 loop reads CASRGTGGAYGYTF. The DNA for the CDR3 is TGTGCCAGCAGAGGGACAGGGGGGGCCTATGGCTACACCTTC.

V gene TRBV5-1 combines with J gene TRBJ2-1, with 7 bases that match TRBD1. The CDR3 has 16 residues. Per the germline V gene, CDR1 is SGHRS and CDR2 is YFSETQ. Trimming took 5 bases from V and 0 from J; bases not matched to a gene: 8. The CDR3 loop reads CASRWDSQPSYNEQFF. DNA of the CDR3: TGCGCCAGCAGGTGGGACAGCCAGCCCTCCTACAATGAGCAGTTCTTC. Full variable domain (remainder filled in from reference TRBV5-1 and TRBJ2-1): KAGVTQTPRYLIKTRGQQVTLSCSPISGHRSVSWYQQTPGQGLQFLFEYFSETQRNKGNFPGRFSGRQFSNSRSEMNVSTLELGDSALYLCASRWDSQPSYNEQFFGPGTRLTVL.

A note on this clone: Its ends do not fully match the called genes, so a read error is possible. The chain carries TRBV7-7 and TRBJ2-7; 12 nucleotides align to TRBD2. This CDR3 region has 21 residues. Germline V gives CDR1 SSHAT, CDR2 FNYEAQ (reference sequence). CDR3 region: CASSFLTPRGLAGGPPYEQYF. The CDR3 DNA sequence: TGTGCTAGCAGCTTTCTCACACCCAGGGGGCTAGCGGGAGGGCCGCCCTACGAGCAGTACTTC.

This clone was detected once. The V call is TRBV29-1, the J call TRBJ2-5, with 9 bases that match TRBD1. Germline CDR1 SQVTM, CDR2 ANQGSEA. After removal of 6 bases from V and 13 bases from J, the junction contained 3 bases not matched to a gene. The CDR3 is 9 residues long. CDR3 in amino acids: CSVPGQGYF. The CDR3 region has the DNA TGCAGCGTGCCGGGACAGGGGTACTTC. The whole variable domain, filled in from reference TRBV29-1 and TRBJ2-5, reads SAVISQKPSRDICQRGTSLTIQCQVDSQVTMMFWYRQQPGQSLTLIATANQGSEATYESGFVIDKFPISRPNLTFSTLTVSNMSPEDSSIYLCSVPGQGYFGPGTRLLVL.

The V call is TRBV4-2, the J call TRBJ2-5; 7 bases match TRBD2. The CDR3 is 15 residues long. Germline trimming cut 1 base from V and 3 bases from J; bases unmatched to any gene: 5. The germline CDR1 and CDR2 sequences are LGHNA and YNFKEQ. The chain's CDR3 is CASSQGAAGEETQYF. CDR3 coding DNA: TGTGCCAGCAGCCAAGGGGCTGCGGGAGAAGAGACCCAGTACTTC.

Written as DNA, the CDR3 is TGTGCCAGCAGCTTAGGGAGCGGGAACACCGGGGAGCTGTTTTTT. Its translation: CASSLGSGNTGELFF. The gene calls are TRBV11-3 and TRBJ2-2; perhaps TRBD2 as D (5 bases). The germline V gene has CDR1 SGHNT and CDR2 YENEEA. This CDR3 region has 15 residues. Trimming removed 1 base from V and 1 base from J, with 7 bases in between.

This clone was seen only once. The chain has TRBV18 and TRBJ2-7; TRBD2 might be the D (6 bases). This CDR3 region has 14 residues. Trimming took 3 bases from V and 0 from J, leaving 9 bases between them. Germline CDR1 reads KGHSH; CDR2 reads LQKENI. The CDR3 region is CASSPISGSYEQYF. The DNA for the CDR3 is TGTGCCAGCTCACCCATTAGCGGCTCCTACGAGCAGTACTTC.

V gene TRBV27 combines with J gene TRBJ2-2; no firm D call. The CDR3 covers 16 residues. Germline values: CDR1 MNHEY, CDR2 SMNVEV (reference sequence). The V end lost 7 bases, the J end lost 2 bases, and 17 bases lay between the germline ends. The CDR3 DNA reads as TGTGCCAGCAATTTCAGAGGCAGAGTCAACACCGGGGAGCTGTTTTTT. Translated: CASNFRGRVNTGELFF.

V is TRBV15 and J is TRBJ2-3, with a weak D call TRBD1 (5 bases). This CDR3 is built from 18 residues. The V gene lost 3 bases and the J gene lost 0 bases, with 19 bases spanning the gap. The germline gives CDR1 LNHNV, CDR2 YYDKDF (reference sequence). The CDR3 loop is CATSRVGHLSTSTDTQYF. The CDR3 nucleotides read TGTGCCACCAGCAGGGTGGGGCACCTCTCGACTAGCACAGATACGCAGTATTTT.

The chain has TRBV5-4 and TRBJ2-2; TRBD2 might be the D (7 bases). The CDR3 length is 13 residues. V lost 4 bases and J 6 bases, leaving 10 bases between the germline ends. Germline loops: CDR1 SGHNT, CDR2 YYREEE (reference sequence). CDR3 sequence (DNA): TGTGCCAGCAGCAGGGGGGGCGCCGGGGAGCTGTTTTTT. It codes for CASSRGGAGELFF.

The chain uses TRBV6-5 and TRBJ1-5; tentative D call: TRBD1 (5 bases). There are 13 residues in the CDR3. V was pared by 7 bases and J by 2 bases, with 9 bases between. CDR1 MNHEY and CDR2 SVGAGI come from the germline V gene. CDR3 in amino acids: CASNPRGNQPQHF. As DNA, the CDR3 is TGTGCCAGCAACCCCAGGGGCAATCAGCCCCAGCATTTT.

The V gene is TRBV27, the J gene TRBJ2-5; 11 bases map to TRBD1. Trimming removed 2 bases from V and 4 bases from J; junction bases left unmatched: 3. There are 15 residues in the CDR3. Germline loops: CDR1 MNHEY, CDR2 SMNVEV (reference sequence). CDR3 sequence reads: CASSLMGTGGETQYF. The CDR3 nucleotides are TGTGCCAGCAGTTTAATGGGGACAGGGGGAGAGACCCAGTACTTC.

The chain combines TRBV13 with TRBJ2-1, with D perhaps matching TRBD1 (5 bases). V lost 2 bases, J lost 7 bases, and 6 bases lay in between. From germline, CDR1 is PRHDT and CDR2 FYEKMQ (reference sequence). The CDR3 is 12 amino acids. CDR3: CASSLPGNEQFF. The CDR3 region has the DNA TGTGCCAGCAGCTTACCAGGGAATGAGCAGTTCTTC. Complete variable domain (other parts from reference TRBV13 and TRBJ2-1): AAGVIQSPRHLIKEKRETATLKCYPIPRHDTVYWYQQGPGQDPQFLISFYEKMQSDKGSIPDRFSAQQFSDYHSELNMSSLELGDSALYFCASSLPGNEQFFGPGTRLTVL.

The rearrangement uses TRBV10-3 and TRBJ2-7; D is possibly TRBD2 (6 bases). This CDR3 has 15 amino acids. V shed 0 bases and J shed 5 bases, with 14 bases lying between them. Germline CDR1 ENHRY, CDR2 SYGVKD. CDR3 protein: CAISESDGSSHEQYF. DNA of the CDR3: TGTGCCATCAGTGAGTCCGACGGGAGTTCCCACGAGCAGTACTTC.

This rearrangement joins TRBV30 to TRBJ2-7; D is unresolved. The germline V gene has CDR1 GTSNPN and CDR2 SVGIG (reference sequence). Trimming took off 2 bases at V and 6 bases at J, with 11 bases between the two ends. The CDR3 runs to 12 residues. The CDR3 reads CAWSLSSVEQYF. The CDR3 DNA follows: TGTGCCTGGAGTCTGTCCTCCGTCGAGCAGTACTTC.

The V and J genes are TRBV5-1 and TRBJ2-3; 7 bases map to TRBD2. V lost 2 bases and J lost 1; bases outside the gene matches: 7. The CDR3 covers 16 residues. The V gene's germline CDR1 is SGHRS and CDR2 YFSETQ. The CDR3 nucleotides read TGCGCCAGCAGCTTAGGAGCGGGAATGGGCACAGATACGCAGTATTTT. This translates into CASSLGAGMGTDTQYF.

The rearrangement links TRBV5-6 to TRBJ1-2, with no clear D. Germline assignment: CDR1 SGHDT and CDR2 YYEEEE. Trimming pared 2 bases from V and 6 bases from J, leaving 17 bases between. The CDR3 length is 15 residues. The CDR3 nucleotides are TGTGCCAGCAGCTTATTCGGGGAGAACCTTAATGGCTACACCTTC. This translates into CASSLFGENLNGYTF.

The V gene is TRBV5-4, the J gene TRBJ2-3; 8 bases are a match to TRBD2. In germline, CDR1 is SGHNT, CDR2 YYREEE (reference sequence). Germline trimming cut 1 base from V and 1 base from J; bases unmatched to any gene: 2. There are 15 residues in the CDR3. The CDR3 DNA is TGTGCCAGCAGCTTGAAGACTAGCGGCACAGATACGCAGTATTTT. Protein: CASSLKTSGTDTQYF.

Notes on this clone: A junction end diverges from the germline sequence, so it may reflect a read error. The chain employs TRBV6-4 and TRBJ2-2; 8 bases match TRBD1. In germline, CDR1 is MRHNA, CDR2 SNTAGT. The CDR3 spans 13 residues. The CDR3 reads CAGRGPYTGELFF. The CDR3 coding sequence is TGTGCCGGCAGGGGGCCTTACACCGGGGAGCTGTTTTTT.

The V and J genes are TRBV4-1 and TRBJ2-7; 9 bases fit TRBD2. J gave up 3 bases and V 1 base, and 7 bases lay outside the gene matches. The germline gives CDR1 MGHRA, CDR2 YSYEKL. The CDR3 spans 16 residues. As DNA, the CDR3 is TGCGCCAGCAGCCAAGGGGGTTCTAGCGGGAACTACGAGCAGTACTTC. Translation gives CASSQGGSSGNYEQYF.